The rows below give T cell receptor beta chains drawn from one sample of a study of CD8 T cells in ankylosing spondylitis. TCRdb called the 5' RACE reads again in MiXCR, with one record for every CDR3 protein. The repertoire holds 250,000 to 300,000 distinct CDR3 sequences, with under 20% as singletons. The sample comprised blood, either unsorted or a sorted T cell fraction (not recorded which). Receptors originate from a male donor with ankylosing spondylitis or in good health (not recorded which). The CDR3 runs from the conserved cysteine through the conserved F or W. D genes are given only for firm matches. Only part of the rows carry a size: once, few, many, or a class if the clone is expanded.

>TRBJ2-7|TRBV5-1|.|TRBD1
TGCGCCAGCAGCTTGGGACAGGGGAAGGACGAGCAGTACTTC
CASSLGQGKDEQYF
>TRBJ2-7|TRBV7-9|.|.
TGTGCCAGCAGCTCAAACGAATACGAGCAGTACTTC
CASSSNEYEQYF
>TRBJ2-1|TRBV6-5|.|TRBD1
TGTGCCAGCAGTTACTCGACAGGGTCGGGCTACAATGAGCAGTTCTTC
CASSYSTGSGYNEQFF
>TRBJ1-1|TRBV7-9|few|TRBD1
TGTGCCAGTTCGACAGGGGGCGGTGAAGCTTTCTTT
CASSTGGGEAFF
>TRBJ1-1|TRBV27|.|.
TGTGCCAGCAGTTTCACGCCGAACACTGAAGCTTTCTTT
CASSFTPNTEAFF
>TRBJ2-3|TRBV27|.|.
TGTGCCAGCAGTTCCCCCGGAAGCGCCTACACAGATACGCAGTATTTT
CASSSPGSAYTDTQYF
>TRBJ2-7|TRBV9|.|.
TGTGCCAGCAGCAAAGACTCAAGCTCCTACGAGCAGTACTTC
CASSKDSSSYEQYF
>TRBJ2-5|TRBV5-5|few|TRBD2
TGTGCCAGCAGCTTTCGACTAGCGGGAGCAACATACCAAGAGACCCAGTACTTC
CASSFRLAGATYQETQYF
>TRBJ2-5|TRBV7-9|many|.
TGTGCCAGCAGGTCTACTAGGGATCAAGAGACCCAGTACTTC
CASRSTRDQETQYF
>TRBJ2-1|TRBV11-2|.|TRBD2
TGTGCCAGCAGCTCCCCGACTAGCGGGAGATACAATGAGCAGTTCTTC
CASSSPTSGRYNEQFF
>TRBJ2-7|TRBV29-1|.|TRBD1
TGCAGTGGGGTGGGGACAGGTCCCTACGAGCAGTACTTC
CSGVGTGPYEQYF
>TRBJ2-1|TRBV3-1|few|TRBD1
TGTGCCAGCAGCCAAGACCCCTCGACAGGGATGACCCAGTTCTTC
CASSQDPSTGMTQFF
>TRBJ2-5|TRBV4-1|.|TRBD2
TGCGCCAGCAGCCCGGGACTAGTGGAAGAGACCCAGTACTTC
CASSPGLVEETQYF
>TRBJ1-5|TRBV5-1|few|.
TGCGCCAGCAGCCCGGGAATTAATAGCAATCAGCCCCAGCATTTT
CASSPGINSNQPQHF
>TRBJ2-7|TRBV5-1|few|.
TGCGCCAGCAGCTTGGCCCCGGAGAGGACCTACGAGCAGTACTTC
CASSLAPERTYEQYF
>TRBJ2-3|TRBV29-1|.|.
TGCAGCGTTGAATGGGGGGCCCCCACAGATACGCAGTATTTT
CSVEWGAPTDTQYF
>TRBJ2-5|TRBV5-6|.|.
TGTGCCAGCAGCTTGGGGTCGGGGGCCTACGAGACCCAGTACTTC
CASSLGSGAYETQYF
>TRBJ1-5|TRBV27|.|TRBD1
TGTGCCAGCAGTTTATCGGGACAGGGCTCCCTCAATCAGCCCCAGCATTTT
CASSLSGQGSLNQPQHF
>TRBJ2-1|TRBV4-2|few|TRBD2
TGTGCCAGCAGCCAAGAAGGCGGGAGTGTTTACAATGAGCAGTTCTTC
CASSQEGGSVYNEQFF
>TRBJ2-1|TRBV27|.|.
TGTGCCAGCAGTTTAATCACAAGCTCCTACAATGAGCAGTTCTTC
CASSLITSSYNEQFF
>TRBJ2-5|TRBV4-1|.|.
TGCGCCAGCAGCCAAGTTAATGAGGAGACCCAGTACTTC
CASSQVNEETQYF
>TRBJ2-5|TRBV7-6|.|.
TGTGCCAGCAGCTTATTTCCCCGACAGAACTTCCAAGAGACCCAGTACTTC
CASSLFPRQNFQETQYF
>TRBJ2-1|TRBV20-1|many|TRBD2
TGCAGTGCTAGAGATCTCGGTAGCGGGGTTAATGAGCAGTTCTTC
CSARDLGSGVNEQFF
>TRBJ2-7|TRBV5-1|few|.
TGCGCCAGCAGCTCGAAAGACAGGGGGACTAGCTGGGAGCAGTACTTC
CASSSKDRGTSWEQYF
>TRBJ1-2|TRBV29-1|.|.
TGCAGCGTTGAGCCGGGGACCGCATATGGCTACACCTTC
CSVEPGTAYGYTF